The 19 T cell receptor beta chains reported below all come from one sample, sequenced in a study of CD8 T cells in ankylosing spondylitis. The study's findings and limits: It appeared that ankylosing spondylitis blood was characterized by a TCR beta motif of 8 or 9 highly homologous variants.

These receptors' antigens are unknown. Using its own MiXCR run on the 5' RACE reads, TCRdb lists one record per CDR3 protein. The sample consists of roughly 700,000 distinct CDR3 sequences, over 15% of them appearing once. Specimen: blood, either unsorted or a sorted T cell fraction (not recorded which). All receptors come from a male donor with ankylosing spondylitis.

In this sample, this clonotype turned up many times. This chain uses TRBV6-1 with TRBJ1-4; 9 nucleotides line up with TRBD1. The CDR3 spans 14 residues. V was pared by 6 bases and J by 7 bases, with 6 bases of the junction left unmatched. CDR1 and CDR2 (germline): MNHNS, SASEGT. CDR3 loop: CASSPGQGGEKLFF. CDR3 in DNA: TGTGCCAGCAGCCCGGGACAGGGCGGTGAAAAACTGTTTTTT.

This clonotype was observed a handful of times. The DNA for the CDR3 is TGCGCCAGCAGCCCACAGGGAAGCGGCAATCAGCCCCAGCATTTT. Encoded protein: CASSPQGSGNQPQHF. This chain uses TRBV5-1 with TRBJ1-5; TRBD1 might be the D (6 bases). V was shortened by 4 bases and J by 2 bases, with 13 bases between the two germline ends. Germline CDR1 reads SGHRS; CDR2 reads YFSETQ. The CDR3 covers 15 residues.

The chain combines TRBV5-1 with TRBJ1-1; D not resolved. CDR1 SGHRS and CDR2 YFSETQ come from the germline V gene. The germline V and J ends were trimmed by 0 bases and 4 bases, with 10 bases remaining between them. This CDR3 is built from 14 residues. CDR3 DNA sequence: TGCGCCAGCAGCTTGGGGCCGGACGCCACTGAAGCTTTCTTT. The encoded protein is CASSLGPDATEAFF.

This clonotype has at least ten counts. The gene calls are TRBV12-3 or TRBV12-4 and TRBJ1-5, with a tentative D call TRBD1 (6 bases). The CDR3 runs to 14 residues. The ends were cut back, 7 bases at V and 0 bases at J, with 10 bases in the middle. CDR3 protein: CASNRGPSNQPQHF. The DNA for the CDR3 is TGTGCCAGCAACCGGGGGCCTAGCAATCAGCCCCAGCATTTT.

This clonotype was seen repeatedly, ten times or more. The V and J genes are TRBV14 and TRBJ2-7; D ambiguous. V was cut by 8 bases and J by 7 bases, with 12 bases left in between. The CDR3 extends over 11 amino acids. Germline V gives CDR1 SGHDN, CDR2 FVKESK. The CDR3 protein is CASGSVAEQYF. DNA of the CDR3: TGTGCCAGCGGAAGTGTTGCGGAGCAGTACTTC.

The chain is built from TRBV11-1 and TRBJ2-5, with unresolved D. Germline CDR1 reads SGHAT; CDR2 reads FQDESV (reference sequence). V lost 1 base to trimming and J lost 2 bases, with 14 bases between them. The CDR3 runs to 16 residues. CDR3 DNA sequence: TGTGCCAGCAGCTTAGGCGTGGCAGCACCACAAGAGACCCAGTACTTC. As protein: CASSLGVAAPQETQYF.

A single count supports this clonotype. This chain connects TRBV2 to TRBJ2-1, with D perhaps matching TRBD2 (7 bases). Germline CDR1 reads SNHLY; CDR2 reads FYNNEI. CDR3 length: 15 residues. V lost 8 bases and J lost 0, with 14 bases in between. This CDR3 reads CASLGGDISYNEQFF. As DNA, the CDR3 is TGTGCCAGCTTAGGGGGGGACATCTCCTACAATGAGCAGTTCTTC.

The chain couples TRBV5-8 to TRBJ1-6; D is possibly TRBD1 (5 bases). Germline CDR1 reads SGHTS; CDR2 reads YDEGEE. Trimming took 4 bases from V and 3 from J, leaving 11 bases between them. The CDR3 contains 15 residues. The CDR3 region is CASSLGGDYNSPLHF. The CDR3 DNA reads TGTGCCAGCAGCCTCGGGGGGGACTATAATTCACCCCTCCACTTT.

This clonotype came up many times. The chain links TRBV12-3 or TRBV12-4 to TRBJ1-2; a possible D gene is TRBD1 (5 bases). The CDR3 totals 13 residues. V lost 2 bases to trimming and J lost 8 bases, with 12 bases between them. The CDR3 here is CASSLMQGSGYTF. CDR3 bases: TGTGCCAGCAGTTTAATGCAGGGCTCAGGCTACACCTTC.

This clonotype was counted many times. The V gene is TRBV7-9, the J gene TRBJ1-1; no reliable D call. The CDR3 is made up of 12 amino acids. V lost 3 bases and J 4 bases, leaving 6 bases between the germline ends. The germline gives CDR1 SEHNR, CDR2 FQNEAQ (reference sequence). CDR3 in DNA: TGTGCCAGCAGCTTCTGGGGCACTGAAGCTTTCTTT. Protein sequence: CASSFWGTEAFF. The whole variable domain, filled in from reference TRBV7-9 and TRBJ1-1, reads DTGVSQNPRHKITKRGQNVTFRCDPISEHNRLYWYRQTLGQGPEFLTYFQNEAQLEKSRLLSDRFSAERPKGSFSTLEIQRTEQGDSAMYLCASSFWGTEAFFGQGTRLTVV.

The chain carries TRBV29-1 and TRBJ1-3, with D hard to call. The germline CDR1 and CDR2 sequences are SQVTM and ANQGSEA. V lost 8 bases to trimming and J lost 3 bases, with 11 bases between them. The CDR3 extends over 12 amino acids. The CDR3 sequence: CSTSYDGNTIYF. CDR3 in DNA: TGCAGCACGAGTTATGATGGAAACACCATATATTTT.

V usage is TRBV3-1 and J usage is TRBJ2-5; D might be TRBD2 (6 bases). The V gene lost 4 bases and the J gene lost 5 bases, with 17 bases spanning the gap. Germline V gives CDR1 LGHDT, CDR2 YNNKEL (reference sequence). The CDR3 consists of 15 residues. DNA for the CDR3: TGTGCCAGCAGCCGACCCCTAGCGTCGGGTGAGACCCAGTACTTC. Translating it yields CASSRPLASGETQYF.

The chain couples TRBV19 to TRBJ2-7, with D tentatively TRBD1 or TRBD2 (5 bases each). CDR3 length equals 14 residues. Germline loops: CDR1 LNHDA, CDR2 SQIVND (reference sequence). Deletions cut 1 base from V and 6 bases from J, with 13 bases between. The CDR3 sequence: CASSIAGPLGEQYF. CDR3 in DNA: TGTGCCAGTAGTATAGCGGGGCCCCTTGGCGAGCAGTACTTC.

CDR3 in amino acids: CASSSDGSYEQYF. The CDR3 nucleotides read TGTGCCAGCAGCTCCGACGGAAGCTACGAGCAGTACTTC. V is TRBV5-6 and J is TRBJ2-7; no reliable D call. Germline values: CDR1 SGHDT, CDR2 YYEEEE. The CDR3 loop spans 13 amino acids. Trimming shortened V by 3 bases and J by 3 bases, and 10 bases separated the two germline ends.

As regards this clonotype: This may be a read error: a much more frequent sequence differs by one nucleotide. This chain links TRBV20-1 with TRBJ2-1; TRBD2 agrees at 11 bases. Germline V lookup: CDR1 DFQATT, CDR2 SNEGSKA (reference sequence). The CDR3 sequence is 15 residues long. The CDR3 bases are TGCTGTGCTAGCCCACTAGCGGGAGCCTACAATGAGCAGTTCTTC. Translated, it gives CCASPLAGAYNEQFF.

This chain joins TRBV6-5 and TRBJ2-2; possible D gene TRBD2, 5 bases. The CDR3 length is 12 residues. Germline V CDR1 and CDR2: MNHEY, SVGAGI. V lost 8 bases and J lost 7, with 11 bases in between. CDR3 sequence reads: CASRGFDGELFF. The CDR3 coding sequence is TGTGCCAGCCGGGGTTTCGACGGGGAGCTGTTTTTT.

In this sample, this clonotype turned up a few times. The rearrangement links TRBV6-2 or TRBV6-3 to TRBJ2-3; TRBD2 matches at 10 bases. The CDR3 runs 17 residues. Germline V gives CDR1 MNHEY, CDR2 SVGEGT. Trimming took 3 bases from V and 2 from J; bases not matched to a gene: 8. CDR3 protein: CASSYGSGRANTDTQYF. DNA for the CDR3: TGTGCCAGCAGTTATGGGAGCGGGAGGGCCAACACAGATACGCAGTATTTT.

V gene TRBV5-1 combines with J gene TRBJ2-7; D is perhaps TRBD1 or TRBD2 (6 bases each). CDR1 is SGHRS and CDR2 is YFSETQ in the germline V gene. The CDR3 is 13 amino acids. Trimming shortened V by 7 bases and J by 5 bases, and 16 bases separated the two germline ends. The CDR3 sequence: CASGPVGGDEQYF. CDR3 nucleotides: TGCGCCAGCGGTCCGGTGGGGGGCGACGAGCAGTACTTC.

This clonotype was seen a few times. This chain connects TRBV12-3 or TRBV12-4 to TRBJ2-3; the D is unclear. The germline V and J ends were trimmed by 8 bases and 3 bases, with 18 bases remaining between them. The CDR3 contains 15 residues. CDR3 in DNA: TGTGCCAGCCAAGACACCTACAAGCGTACAGATACGCAGTATTTT. Encoded protein: CASQDTYKRTDTQYF.